This TCR beta chain was captured by sequencing in a study of T cells in localized non-small cell lung cancer. Study-wide findings and caveats: Higher adjacent-lung clonality was associated with shorter survival. Analysis by sequencing included only one tumor region, so heterogeneity remains possible. Among the tissues sampled, uninvolved adjacent lung had the highest T cell clonality, above tumor. Adjacent lung had a median around 50 of the 100 largest tumor clones.

V lost 6 bases and J lost 4, with 12 bases in between. This CDR3 spans 13 amino acids. Germline V gives CDR1 LNHDA, CDR2 SQIVND (reference sequence). Comment on this clone: No antigen is known for it.

The repertoire was sequenced with immunoSEQ multiplex PCR; TCRdb's copy has only in-frame clones and lacks some. Counted here are approximately 30,000 clones, about 90% occurring once; the ten biggest clones make up approximately 4%. The receptor was isolated from a woman aged 40-70 years with stage I lung adenocarcinoma. V gene TRBV19 combines with J gene TRBJ1-2, with D uncertain. This specimen consisted of peripheral blood, obtained before any cancer treatment. The CDR3 DNA follows: TGTGCCAGTAGCAAGATGACACTCTATGGCTACACCTTC. It translates to CASSKMTLYGYTF.